This TCR beta chain was observed in a study of shared clonotypes between healthy human individuals. Study-wide results and limits: It was observed that around 5% of naive CD4 clonotypes were shared across four donors.

Notes on this clone: The antigen remains unidentified.

Using immunoSEQ multiplex PCR, the repertoire was profiled, and TCRdb retains in-frame clones only, with some absent. The sample lists 2 million to 2.5 million clones; 85% to 95% were seen once. CD45RO-negative, CCR7-positively selected cells formed the naive CD8 fraction, excluding terminally differentiated effector memory CD45RA+ cells. J gave up 4 bases and V 5 bases, and 10 bases lay outside the gene matches. The CDR3 contains 16 residues. Germline CDR1 SGHVS, CDR2 FQNEAQ. The sequence came from a man between 18 and 35 years old in good health. Some clones in this sample may be carry-over from other donors' samples. The genes are TRBV7-8 and TRBJ2-7; 11 bases line up with TRBD2. Sequencing was performed on naive CD8+ T cells from PBMCs. The CDR3 DNA is TGTGCCAGCAGCCCCAGCACTAGCGGGAGTAGTTACGAGCAGTACTTC. This sequence encodes CASSPSTSGSSYEQYF. The full variable domain, with the rest looked up from reference TRBV7-8 and TRBJ2-7, is GAGVSQSPRYKVAKRGQDVALRCDPISGHVSLFWYQQALGQGPEFLTYFQNEAQLDKSGLPSDRFFAERPEGSVSTLKIQRTQQEDSAVYLCASSPSTSGSSYEQYFGPGTRLTVT.